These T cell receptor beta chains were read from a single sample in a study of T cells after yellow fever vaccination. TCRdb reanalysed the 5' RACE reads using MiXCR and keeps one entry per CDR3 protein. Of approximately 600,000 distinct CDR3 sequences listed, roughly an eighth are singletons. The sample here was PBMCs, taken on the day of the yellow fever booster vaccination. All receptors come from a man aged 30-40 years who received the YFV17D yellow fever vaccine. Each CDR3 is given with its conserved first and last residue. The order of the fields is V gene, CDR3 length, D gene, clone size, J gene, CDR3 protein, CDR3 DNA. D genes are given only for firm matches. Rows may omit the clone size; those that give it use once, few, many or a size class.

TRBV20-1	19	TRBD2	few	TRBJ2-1	CSARTRWPSGSGSYNEQFF	TGCAGTGCTAGGACAAGGTGGCCTAGCGGGAGTGGGTCCTACAATGAGCAGTTCTTC
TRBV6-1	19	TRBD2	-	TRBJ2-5	CASSPTYGLAGGPFETQYF	TGTGCCAGCAGTCCCACCTACGGACTAGCGGGAGGGCCTTTTGAGACCCAGTACTTC
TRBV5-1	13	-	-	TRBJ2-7	CASRETDGWEQYF	TGCGCCAGCAGAGAAACTGACGGGTGGGAGCAGTACTTC
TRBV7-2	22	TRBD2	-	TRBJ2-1	CASSYLAGRTSGRAERPHEQFF	TGTGCCAGCAGCTACCTAGCCGGAAGGACTAGCGGGAGAGCCGAACGCCCCCATGAGCAGTTCTTC
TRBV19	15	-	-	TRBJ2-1	CASSIRSASRNEQFF	TGTGCCAGTAGTATCCGGTCCGCGAGTCGCAATGAGCAGTTCTTC
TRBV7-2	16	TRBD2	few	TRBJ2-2	CASRPASGSVTGELFF	TGTGCCAGCAGGCCAGCTAGCGGGAGCGTCACCGGGGAGCTGTTTTTT
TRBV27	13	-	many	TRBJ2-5	CASSLSVGETQYF	TGTGCCAGCAGTTTAAGTGTTGGAGAGACCCAGTACTTC
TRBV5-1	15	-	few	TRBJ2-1	CASSPRGGSYNEQFF	TGCGCCAGCAGCCCTAGGGGGGGTTCCTACAATGAGCAGTTCTTC
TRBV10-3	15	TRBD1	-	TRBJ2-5	CAISGGRQGQETQYF	TGTGCCATCAGTGGGGGGAGACAGGGACAAGAGACCCAGTACTTC
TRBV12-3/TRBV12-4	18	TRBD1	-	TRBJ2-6	CAICLALGQGAGANVLTF	TGTGCCATCTGTTTAGCGCTGGGACAGGGGGCTGGGGCCAACGTCCTGACTTTC
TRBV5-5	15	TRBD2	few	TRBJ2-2	CASSPGLVPAGELFF	TGTGCCAGCAGCCCAGGACTAGTACCCGCCGGGGAGCTGTTTTTT
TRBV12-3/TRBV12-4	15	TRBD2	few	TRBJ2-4	CASSLGGRLQNIQYF	TGTGCCAGCAGTTTAGGCGGGAGGCTACAAAACATTCAGTACTTC
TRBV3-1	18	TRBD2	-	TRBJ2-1	CASSPLAGLAQGGNEQFF	TGTGCCAGCAGCCCACTAGCGGGTCTCGCCCAAGGCGGGAATGAGCAGTTCTTC
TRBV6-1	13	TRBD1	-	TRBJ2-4	CASRKTGENIQYF	TGTGCCAGCAGGAAGACAGGGGAAAACATTCAGTACTTC
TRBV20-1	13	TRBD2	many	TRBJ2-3	CAGLAGNSDTQYF	TGCGCAGGACTAGCGGGAAATTCAGATACGCAGTATTTT
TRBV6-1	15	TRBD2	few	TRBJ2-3	CASRPSGTRTDTQYF	TGTGCCAGCAGGCCTAGCGGGACTCGCACTGATACGCAGTATTTT
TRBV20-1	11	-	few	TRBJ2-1	CSASPGNEQFF	TGCAGTGCTAGCCCCGGGAATGAGCAGTTCTTC
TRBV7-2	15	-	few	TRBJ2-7	CASSYKRAESGEQYF	TGTGCCAGCTCGTATAAGCGAGCCGAATCGGGTGAGCAGTACTTC
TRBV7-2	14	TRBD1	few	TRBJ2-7	CASSQGQSYYEQYF	TGTGCCAGCAGCCAGGGACAGTCGTACTACGAGCAGTACTTC
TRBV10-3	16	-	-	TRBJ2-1	CAISERGQGKNNEQFF	TGTGCCATCAGTGAACGGGGGCAGGGGAAGAACAATGAGCAGTTCTTC
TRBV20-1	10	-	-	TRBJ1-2	CSTDNYGYTF	TGCAGTACAGATAACTATGGCTACACCTTC
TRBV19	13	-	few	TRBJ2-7	CASSITLGGEQYF	TGTGCCAGTAGTATTACCCTAGGAGGCGAGCAGTACTTC
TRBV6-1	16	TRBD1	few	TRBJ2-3	CASSARQGRMADTQYF	TGTGCCAGCAGTGCCCGACAGGGGAGGATGGCAGATACGCAGTATTTT
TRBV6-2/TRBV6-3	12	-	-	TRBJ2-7	CASCTANYEQYF	TGTGCCAGCTGTACAGCGAACTACGAGCAGTACTTC
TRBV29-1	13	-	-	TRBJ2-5	CSVEAGLVETQYF	TGCAGCGTTGAGGCCGGATTGGTGGAGACCCAGTACTTC
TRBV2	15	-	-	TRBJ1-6	CASSDLPRNGSPLHF	TGTGCCAGCAGTGATCTGCCCCGTAACGGTTCACCCCTCCACTTT
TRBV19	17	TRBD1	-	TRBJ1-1	CASSVSEGQGANTEAFF	TGTGCCAGTAGTGTTTCGGAAGGACAGGGGGCAAACACTGAAGCTTTCTTT
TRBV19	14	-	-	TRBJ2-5	CASSFRTTQETQYF	TGTGCCAGTAGTTTCAGGACTACTCAAGAGACCCAGTACTTC
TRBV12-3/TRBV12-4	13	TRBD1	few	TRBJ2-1	CASSFDRGNEQFF	TGTGCCAGCAGTTTCGACAGGGGGAATGAGCAGTTCTTC
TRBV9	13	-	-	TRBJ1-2	CASSVARTYGYTF	TGTGCCAGCAGCGTAGCCCGTACCTATGGCTACACCTTC
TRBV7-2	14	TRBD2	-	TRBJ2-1	CASSSRSGADEQFF	TGTGCCAGCAGCTCTCGTAGCGGGGCGGATGAGCAGTTCTTC
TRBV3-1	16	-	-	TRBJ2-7	CASSQGQERPSYEQYF	TGTGCCAGCAGCCAAGGACAGGAGCGGCCCTCCTACGAGCAGTACTTC
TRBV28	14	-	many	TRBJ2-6	CASRQTSGANVLTF	TGTGCCAGCAGGCAGACCTCTGGGGCCAACGTCCTGACTTTC
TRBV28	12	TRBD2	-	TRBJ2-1	CASGRDFREQFF	TGTGCCAGCGGGAGGGATTTTCGGGAGCAGTTCTTC
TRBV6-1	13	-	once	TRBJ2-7	CASQGTLHYEQYF	TGTGCCTCCCAGGGGACTCTACACTACGAGCAGTACTTC
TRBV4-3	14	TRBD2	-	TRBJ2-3	CASSRDGPSGTQYF	TGCGCCAGCAGCCGAGATGGCCCTAGCGGGACGCAGTATTTT
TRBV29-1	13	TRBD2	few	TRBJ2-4	CSVGVAGGNIQYF	TGCAGCGTTGGGGTAGCGGGGGGAAACATTCAGTACTTC
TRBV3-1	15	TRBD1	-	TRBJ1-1	CASSQGQLMNTEAFF	TGTGCCAGCAGCCAGGGACAGCTCATGAACACTGAAGCTTTCTTT
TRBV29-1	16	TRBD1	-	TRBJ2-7	CSVGFDSRDRGYEQYF	TGCAGCGTTGGATTTGACTCCCGGGACAGGGGTTACGAGCAGTACTTC
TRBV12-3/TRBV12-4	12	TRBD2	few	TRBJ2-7	CASSSLAVEQYF	TGTGCCAGCAGTTCCCTAGCGGTCGAGCAGTACTTC
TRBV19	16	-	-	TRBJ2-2	CASSYGGSSYSGELFF	TGTGCCAGTAGTTATGGGGGAAGCAGCTACTCCGGGGAGCTGTTTTTT
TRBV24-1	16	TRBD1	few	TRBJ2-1	CATSEAGQGRNNEQFF	TGTGCCACCAGTGAGGCGGGACAGGGGCGGAACAATGAGCAGTTCTTC
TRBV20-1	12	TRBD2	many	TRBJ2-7	CSVSGKIYEQYF	TGCAGTGTAAGCGGGAAAATCTACGAGCAGTACTTC
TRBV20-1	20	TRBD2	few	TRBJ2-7	CSARETLRPGLAGGPEEQYF	TGCAGTGCTAGAGAAACCCTTAGACCGGGACTAGCGGGAGGGCCGGAAGAGCAGTACTTC
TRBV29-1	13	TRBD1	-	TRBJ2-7	CSVYVDRGYEQYF	TGCAGCGTTTATGTGGACAGGGGCTACGAGCAGTACTTC
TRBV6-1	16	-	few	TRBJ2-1	CASRDPSGGAHNEQFF	TGTGCCAGCAGGGACCCCAGCGGCGGGGCCCACAATGAGCAGTTCTTC
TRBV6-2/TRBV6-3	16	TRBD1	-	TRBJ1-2	CASIKDPGTGLLGYTF	TGTGCCAGCATAAAGGATCCCGGGACAGGGCTCCTTGGCTACACCTTC
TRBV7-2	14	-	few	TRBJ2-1	CASSLSSGDNEQFF	TGTGCCAGCAGCTTGTCCTCGGGGGACAATGAGCAGTTCTTC
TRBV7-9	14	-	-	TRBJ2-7	CASSLFTRDYEQYF	TGTGCCAGCAGCTTATTCACGCGGGACTACGAGCAGTACTTC
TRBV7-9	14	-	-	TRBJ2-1	CASGIPGRPHEQFF	TGTGCCAGCGGTATACCGGGACGGCCACATGAGCAGTTCTTC
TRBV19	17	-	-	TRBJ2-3	CASTSRPLASVPDTQYF	TGTGCCAGTACATCCCGGCCGCTAGCGAGCGTTCCAGATACGCAGTATTTT
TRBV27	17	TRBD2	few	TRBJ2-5	CASSDIKASGRAGTQYF	TGTGCCAGCAGTGATATCAAAGCTAGCGGGAGGGCCGGGACCCAGTACTTC
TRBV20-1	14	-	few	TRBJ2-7	CSASGPGVSYEQYF	TGCAGTGCTAGCGGACCTGGGGTTTCCTACGAGCAGTACTTC
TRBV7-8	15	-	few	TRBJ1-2	CASSPSLQGPYGYTF	TGTGCCAGCAGCCCTTCCCTCCAGGGACCCTATGGCTACACCTTC
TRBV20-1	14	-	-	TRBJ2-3	CSAGGRGITYTQYF	TGCAGTGCTGGGGGCCGCGGGATTACTTATACGCAGTATTTT
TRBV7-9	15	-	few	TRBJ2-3	CASSRDGLETDTQYF	TGTGCCAGCAGCCGAGACGGGCTAGAGACAGATACGCAGTATTTT
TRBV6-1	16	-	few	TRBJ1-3	CASSRGLPLSGNTIYF	TGTGCCAGCAGCCGGGGACTCCCGCTCTCTGGAAACACCATATATTTT
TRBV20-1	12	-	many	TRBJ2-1	CSASSGYNEQFF	TGCAGTGCTAGTAGCGGCTACAATGAGCAGTTCTTC
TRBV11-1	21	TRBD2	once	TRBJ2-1	CASSHTYAIRTSGSIDNEQFF	TGTGCCAGCAGCCACACCTATGCCATTAGGACTAGCGGGAGTATCGACAATGAGCAGTTCTTC
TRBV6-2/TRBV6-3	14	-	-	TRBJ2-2	CASSYNSFGGELFF	TGTGCCAGCAGTTACAACAGCTTTGGCGGGGAGCTGTTTTTT